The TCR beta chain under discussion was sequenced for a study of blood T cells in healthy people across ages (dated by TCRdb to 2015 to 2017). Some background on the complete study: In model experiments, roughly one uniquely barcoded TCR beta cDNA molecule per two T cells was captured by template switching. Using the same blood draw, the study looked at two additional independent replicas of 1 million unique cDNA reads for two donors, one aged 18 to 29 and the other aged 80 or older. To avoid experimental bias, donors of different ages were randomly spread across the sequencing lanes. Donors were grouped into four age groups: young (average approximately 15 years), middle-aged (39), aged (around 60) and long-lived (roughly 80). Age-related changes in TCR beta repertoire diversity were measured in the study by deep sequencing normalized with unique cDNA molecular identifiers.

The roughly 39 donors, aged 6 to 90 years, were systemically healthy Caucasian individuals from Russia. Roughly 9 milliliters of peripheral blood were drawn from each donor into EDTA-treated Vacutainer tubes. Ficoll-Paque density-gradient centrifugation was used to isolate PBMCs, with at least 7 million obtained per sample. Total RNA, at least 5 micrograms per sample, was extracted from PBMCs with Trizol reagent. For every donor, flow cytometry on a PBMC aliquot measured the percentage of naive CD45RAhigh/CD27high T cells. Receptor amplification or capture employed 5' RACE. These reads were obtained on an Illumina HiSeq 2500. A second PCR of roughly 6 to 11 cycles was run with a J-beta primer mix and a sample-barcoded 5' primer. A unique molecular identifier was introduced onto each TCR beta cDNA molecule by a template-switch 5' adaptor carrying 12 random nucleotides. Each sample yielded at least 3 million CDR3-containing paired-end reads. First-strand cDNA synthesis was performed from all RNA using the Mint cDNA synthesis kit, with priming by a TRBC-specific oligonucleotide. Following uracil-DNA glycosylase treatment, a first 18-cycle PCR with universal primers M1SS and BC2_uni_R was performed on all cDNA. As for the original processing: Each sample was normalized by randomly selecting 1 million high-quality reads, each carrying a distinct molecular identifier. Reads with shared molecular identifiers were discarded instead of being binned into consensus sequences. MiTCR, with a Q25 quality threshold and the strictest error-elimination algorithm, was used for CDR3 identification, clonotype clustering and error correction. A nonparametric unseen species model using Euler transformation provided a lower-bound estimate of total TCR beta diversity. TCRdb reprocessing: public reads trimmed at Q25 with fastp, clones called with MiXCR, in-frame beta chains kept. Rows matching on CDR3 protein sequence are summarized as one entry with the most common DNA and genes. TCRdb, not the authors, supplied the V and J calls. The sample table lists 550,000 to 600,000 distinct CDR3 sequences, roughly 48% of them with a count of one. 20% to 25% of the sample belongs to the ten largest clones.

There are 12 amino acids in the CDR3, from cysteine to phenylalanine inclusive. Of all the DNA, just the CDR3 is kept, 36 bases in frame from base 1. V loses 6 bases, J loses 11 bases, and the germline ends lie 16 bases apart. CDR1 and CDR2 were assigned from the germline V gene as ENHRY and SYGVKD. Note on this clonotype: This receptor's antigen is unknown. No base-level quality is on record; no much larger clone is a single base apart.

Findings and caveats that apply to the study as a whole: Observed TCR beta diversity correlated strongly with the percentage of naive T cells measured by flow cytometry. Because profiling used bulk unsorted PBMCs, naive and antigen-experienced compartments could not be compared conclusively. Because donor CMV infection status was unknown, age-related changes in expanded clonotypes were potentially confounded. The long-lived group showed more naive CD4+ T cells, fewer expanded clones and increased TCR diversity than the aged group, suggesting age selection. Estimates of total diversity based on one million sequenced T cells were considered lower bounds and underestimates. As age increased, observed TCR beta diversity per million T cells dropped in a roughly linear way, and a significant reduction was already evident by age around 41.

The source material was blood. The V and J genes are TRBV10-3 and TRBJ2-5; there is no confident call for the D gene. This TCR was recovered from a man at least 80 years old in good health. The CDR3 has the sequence CAIRYNRNEQYF. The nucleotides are TGTGCCATCAGGTACAATAGGAATGAGCAGTACTTC.